The text below deals with one T cell receptor beta chain. The antigen is undetermined. The data derive from a study of T-cell reconstitution after alpha-beta-depleted transplantation in children. Study-wide points: The main origin of T-cell counts and diversity one year after transplant was newly produced T cells. TCRbeta diversity was high at day 60 in some patients (a result of surviving recipient T cells and thymic progenitors).

The TCRbeta library incorporated unique molecular identifiers. TCRdb itself ran the PCR reads through MiXCR, one entry per CDR3 protein. The top ten clones hold roughly a third of a sample with over 15,000 distinct CDR3 sequences, about 8% of them seen once. CDR3 length: 18 residues. Germline CDR1 is LGHNA and CDR2 is YNFKEQ. Losses at the gene ends were 4 bases for V and 0 bases for J; bases not matched to a gene: 4. The chain links TRBV4-2 to TRBJ2-1; 15 nucleotides match TRBD2. The starting material was PBMCs, mostly from graft donor cells, obtained 60 days after TCRalphabeta/CD19-depleted stem cell transplant. This TCR came from a boy younger than two who had a stem cell transplant for Wiskott-Aldrich syndrome, so the T cells may come from the graft donor. As DNA, the CDR3 is TGTGCCAGCAGCCGCGGGACTAGCGGGAGGAGCTCCTACAATGAGCAGTTCTTC. Translated, it gives CASSRGTSGRSSYNEQFF.